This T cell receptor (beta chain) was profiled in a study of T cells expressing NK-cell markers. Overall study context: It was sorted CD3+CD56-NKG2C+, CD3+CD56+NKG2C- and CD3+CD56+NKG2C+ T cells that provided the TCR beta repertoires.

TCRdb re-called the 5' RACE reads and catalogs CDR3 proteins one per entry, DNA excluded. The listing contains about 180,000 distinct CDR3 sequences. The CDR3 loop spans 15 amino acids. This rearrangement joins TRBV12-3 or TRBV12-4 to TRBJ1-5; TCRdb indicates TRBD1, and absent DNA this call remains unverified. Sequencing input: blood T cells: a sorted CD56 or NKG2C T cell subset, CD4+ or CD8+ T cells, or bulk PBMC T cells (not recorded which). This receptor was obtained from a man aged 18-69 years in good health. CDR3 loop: CASSGRQGASQPQHF.